What follows describes a single TCR beta chain. The data derive from a study of blood T cell repertoires in COVID-19. Germline loops: CDR1 SGDLS, CDR2 YYNGEE. This CDR3 region has 14 residues. V was pared by 3 bases and J by 8 bases, with 14 bases between. The method was immunoSEQ multiplex PCR; TCRdb's version includes in-frame clones alone and lacks a portion of them. The sample includes about 13,000 clones, around nine tenths of them seen just once. The sequencing input was peripheral blood. The sequence was collected from a man older than 75 with acute or convalescent COVID-19. The chain joins TRBV9 to TRBJ1-4; tentatively, D is TRBD1 (5 bases). CDR3: CASSATDGGEKLFF. The CDR3 DNA reads as TGTGCCAGCAGCGCGACAGATGGCGGCGAAAAACTGTTTTTT.